The present T cell receptor (beta chain) was sequenced within a study of patients with pleural tuberculosis. TCRdb recomputed calls from the reads with MiXCR, one row per CDR3 protein. The table shows 25,000 to 30,000 distinct CDR3 sequences, with about 20% occurring only once. This clonotype has ten or more counts. Germline V gives CDR1 DFQATT, CDR2 SNEGSKA (reference sequence). The CDR3 contains 15 residues. With 2 bases removed from V and 2 bases from J, the gap between germline ends came to 15 bases. The chain is built from TRBV20-1 and TRBJ1-2, with no clear D. The sequenced sample consisted of peripheral blood. This receptor was taken from a human donor with pleural tuberculosis. CDR3 sequence (DNA): TGCAGTGCTAGACCCGCAACAACCCCGAACTATGGCTACACCTTC. Its translation: CSARPATTPNYGYTF.